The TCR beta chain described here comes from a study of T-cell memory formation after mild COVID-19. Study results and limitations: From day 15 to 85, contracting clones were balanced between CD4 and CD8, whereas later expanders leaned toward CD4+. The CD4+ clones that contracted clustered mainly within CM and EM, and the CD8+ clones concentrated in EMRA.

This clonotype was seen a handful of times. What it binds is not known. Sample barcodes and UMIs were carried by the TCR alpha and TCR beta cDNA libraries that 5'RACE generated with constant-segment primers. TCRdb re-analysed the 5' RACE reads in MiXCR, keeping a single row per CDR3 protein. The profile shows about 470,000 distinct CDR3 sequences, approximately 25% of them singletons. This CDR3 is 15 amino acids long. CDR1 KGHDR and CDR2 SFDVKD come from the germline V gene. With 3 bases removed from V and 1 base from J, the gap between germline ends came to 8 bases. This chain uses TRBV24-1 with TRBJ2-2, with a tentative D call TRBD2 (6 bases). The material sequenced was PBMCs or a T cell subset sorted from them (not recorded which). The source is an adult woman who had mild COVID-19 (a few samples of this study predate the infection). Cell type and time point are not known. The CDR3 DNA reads TGTGCCACCAGTGATGCCGGGAGGAACACCGGGGAGCTGTTTTTT. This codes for CATSDAGRNTGELFF.